One sample yielded the 18 T cell receptor beta chains listed below, sequenced in a study of T cells in localized non-small cell lung cancer. Libraries were prepared by immunoSEQ multiplex PCR; TCRdb keeps only in-frame clonotypes and omits some of them. The data hold under 25,000 clones, with 75% to 95% observed a single time. This sample comprised peripheral blood, obtained before any cancer treatment. These receptor sequences come from a male donor at least 60 years old with stage I squamous cell lung carcinoma.

V is TRBV30 and J is TRBJ2-3; 8 bases are a match to TRBD2. Per germline, CDR1 GTSNPN and CDR2 SVGIG (reference sequence). The CDR3 consists of 14 residues. V was clipped by 5 bases and J by 4 bases; unmatched bases: 8. CDR3 in amino acids: CAWLPAGVADTQYF. CDR3 in DNA: TGTGCCTGGCTCCCAGCGGGAGTAGCAGATACGCAGTATTTT.

The rearrangement joins TRBV4-1 to TRBJ2-1; D not certain. Germline CDR1 reads MGHRA; CDR2 reads YSYEKL. V was clipped by 0 bases and J by 4 bases, with 13 bases between them. The CDR3 totals 16 residues. CDR3: CASSQDPGWEYNEQFF. CDR3 sequence (DNA): TGCGCCAGCAGCCAAGATCCTGGCTGGGAATACAATGAGCAGTTCTTC.

The rearrangement links TRBV18 to TRBJ2-7; D not certain. V was cut by 2 bases and J by 3 bases, with 8 bases left in between. Germline-derived CDR1 and CDR2 are KGHSH and LQKENI. This CDR3 has 13 residues. The CDR3 DNA is TGTGCCAGCTCACCATCGCTAGACTACGAGCAGTACTTC. It is translated as CASSPSLDYEQYF.

This chain joins TRBV5-6 and TRBJ1-1; D possibly corresponds to TRBD1 (6 bases). Germline V gene sequence: CDR1 SGHDT, CDR2 YYEEEE. The CDR3 has 11 amino acids. The germline V and J ends were trimmed by 0 bases and 11 bases, with 8 bases remaining between them. The CDR3 region has the DNA TGTGCCAGCAGCTTGGGGCAGGGGGCTTTCTTT. This codes for CASSLGQGAFF.

V usage is TRBV28 and J usage is TRBJ2-1; TRBD2 might be the D (6 bases). V was clipped by 7 bases and J by 8 bases, with 18 bases between them. Per the germline V gene, CDR1 is MDHEN and CDR2 is SYDVKM. The CDR3 loop spans 14 amino acids. In nucleotides, the CDR3 is TGTGCCAGCATAGCCCCCGGGCGGGGAGATGAGCAGTTCTTC. It is translated as CASIAPGRGDEQFF.

The rearrangement links TRBV28 to TRBJ2-5; the D gene is possibly TRBD2 (5 bases). Trimming stripped 8 bases from V and 7 bases from J, with 23 bases between. Germline loops: CDR1 MDHEN, CDR2 SYDVKM. The CDR3 extends over 15 amino acids. CDR3 nucleotide sequence: TGTGCCAGCGCTTCCCCGACTGGCCCCGCGGGGACCCAGTACTTC. It yields the protein CASASPTGPAGTQYF.

The chain recombines TRBV5-1 with TRBJ2-2; D is unclear. CDR1 is SGHRS and CDR2 is YFSETQ in the germline V gene. V shed 0 bases and J shed 4 bases, with 7 bases lying between them. The CDR3 loop spans 14 amino acids. The CDR3 here is CASSLDGFTGELFF. CDR3 nucleotides: TGCGCCAGCAGCTTGGACGGTTTCACCGGGGAGCTGTTTTTT.

The V call is TRBV11-2, the J call TRBJ2-3, with 12 bases fitting TRBD1. V lost 5 bases, J lost 6 bases, and 6 bases stayed unmatched. This CDR3 spans 15 amino acids. Germline CDR1 SGHAT, CDR2 FQNNGV. The CDR3 coding sequence is TGTGCCAGCAGCCCGGGACAGGGGGCCGTGGATACGCAGTATTTT. Protein product: CASSPGQGAVDTQYF.

V usage is TRBV21-1 and J usage is TRBJ1-3. TRBV21-1 is flagged as a pseudogene. The CDR3 length is 14 residues. The CDR3 DNA sequence: TGTGCCATCAAGCCCCAAAACTCTGGAAACACCATATATTTT. It encodes CAIKPQNSGNTIYF.

This rearrangement joins TRBV28 to TRBJ2-3; 7 positions match TRBD1. V shed 4 bases and J 0 bases; nucleotides not matched to a gene: 4. The CDR3 has 15 residues. Germline V lookup: CDR1 MDHEN, CDR2 SYDVKM. The CDR3 here is CASSSPGQSTDTQYF. CDR3 coding DNA: TGTGCCAGCAGTTCCCCGGGACAGAGCACAGATACGCAGTATTTT.

J is TRBJ2-3 and V is TRBV28; no clear D. The germline gives CDR1 MDHEN, CDR2 SYDVKM. Trimming removed 7 bases at V and 6 bases at J, with 14 bases between. There are 13 residues in the CDR3. The chain's CDR3 is CASNSLSRDTQYF. CDR3 in DNA: TGTGCCAGCAATTCCCTCAGCCGGGATACGCAGTATTTT.

V is TRBV28 and J is TRBJ1-5; D not certain. Germline values: CDR1 MDHEN, CDR2 SYDVKM. This CDR3 comprises 14 residues. V was clipped by 1 base and J by 7 bases, with 11 bases between them. CDR3 region: CASSLFGVEQPQHF. The CDR3, as DNA: TGTGCCAGCAGTTTATTCGGGGTAGAGCAGCCCCAGCATTTT. Complete variable domain (other parts from reference TRBV28 and TRBJ1-5): DVKVTQSSRYLVKRTGEKVFLECVQDMDHENMFWYRQDPGLGLRLIYFSYDVKMKEKGDIPEGYSVSREKKERFSLILESASTNQTSMYLCASSLFGVEQPQHFGDGTRLSIL.

V and J are TRBV6-1 and TRBJ2-1, with D perhaps being TRBD1 or TRBD2 (6 bases each). Trimming removed 3 bases at V and 5 bases at J, with 20 bases between. The CDR3 length is 17 residues. Germline CDR1 MNHNS, CDR2 SASEGT. CDR3 region: CASSEEGDGGLNNEQFF. CDR3 sequence (DNA): TGTGCCAGCAGTGAGGAAGGGGACGGGGGCCTTAACAATGAGCAGTTCTTC.

The chain joins TRBV12-5 to TRBJ2-1; either TRBD1 or TRBD2 may supply D (5 bases each). Trimming left V 4 bases short and J 5 bases short, with 15 bases between. The CDR3 runs to 15 residues. Per the germline V gene, CDR1 is LGHNT and CDR2 is FRNRAP. CDR3 region: CASGSSRDPNNEQFF. The DNA for the CDR3 is TGTGCTAGTGGTTCTTCCCGGGACCCCAACAATGAGCAGTTCTTC.

The CDR3 DNA is TGTGCCAGTAACAGGGTTTGGAGTGAAAAACTGTTTTTT. Translation gives CASNRVWSEKLFF. The J gene is TRBJ1-4, the V gene TRBV19; TRBD1 is a possible D gene (6 bases). Per germline, CDR1 LNHDA and CDR2 SQIVND (reference sequence). CDR3 length: 13 amino acids. Trimming shortened V by 7 bases and J by 7 bases, and 13 bases separated the two germline ends.

The rearrangement uses TRBV7-6 and TRBJ2-5, with 12 nucleotides matching TRBD2. The CDR3 spans 17 residues. V lost 1 base and J lost 5; bases outside the gene matches: 8. Per the germline V gene, CDR1 is SGHVS and CDR2 is FNYEAQ. CDR3 sequence: CASSLGARTSGVETQYF. For the CDR3, the DNA is TGTGCCAGCAGCTTAGGGGCTAGGACTAGCGGGGTGGAGACCCAGTACTTC.

The chain couples TRBV5-6 to TRBJ2-2; TRBD2 aligns across 12 bases. The CDR3 covers 15 residues. V was pared by 4 bases and J by 5 bases, with 3 bases of the junction left unmatched. Germline CDR1 is SGHDT and CDR2 is YYEEEE. In DNA, the CDR3 is TGTGCCAGCAGCGGACTAGCGGGATCAACCGGGGAGCTGTTTTTT. Its translation is CASSGLAGSTGELFF.

This chain links TRBV7-2 with TRBJ1-5; a possible D gene is TRBD1 (5 bases). Germline V gene data show CDR1 as SGHTA and CDR2 as FQGNSA. With 3 bases removed from V and 7 bases from J, the gap between germline ends came to 13 bases. There are 14 residues in the CDR3. CDR3 amino acids: CASSFGTGGQPQHF. In DNA, the CDR3 is TGTGCCAGCAGCTTTGGAACAGGAGGGCAGCCCCAGCATTTT. The whole variable domain, remainder taken from reference TRBV7-2 and TRBJ1-5, is GAGVSQSPSNKVTEKGKDVELRCDPISGHTALYWYRQSLGQGLEFLIYFQGNSAPDKSGLPSDRFSAERTGGSVSTLTIQRTQQEDSAVYLCASSFGTGGQPQHFGDGTRLSIL.